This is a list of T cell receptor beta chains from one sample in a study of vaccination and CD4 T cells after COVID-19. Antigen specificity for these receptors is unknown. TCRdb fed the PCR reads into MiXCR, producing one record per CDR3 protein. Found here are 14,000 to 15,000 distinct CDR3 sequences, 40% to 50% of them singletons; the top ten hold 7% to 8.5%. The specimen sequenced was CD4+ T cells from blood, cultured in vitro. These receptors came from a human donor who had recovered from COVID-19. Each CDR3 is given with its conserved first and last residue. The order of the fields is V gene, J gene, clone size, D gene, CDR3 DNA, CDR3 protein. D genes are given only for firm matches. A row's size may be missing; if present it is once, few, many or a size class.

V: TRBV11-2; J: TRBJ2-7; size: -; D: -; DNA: TGTGCCAGCAGCTTAAACCGAGCAGCTTCCTACGAGCAGTACTTC; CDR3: CASSLNRAASYEQYF
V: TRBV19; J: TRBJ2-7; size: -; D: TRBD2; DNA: TGTGCCAGTAGTCCCAGGACTAGCGGGAGGCTCGAGCAGTACTTC; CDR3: CASSPRTSGRLEQYF
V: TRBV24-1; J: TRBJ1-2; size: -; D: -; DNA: TGTGCCACCAGTGATGGGGGTAACTATGGCTACACCTTC; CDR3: CATSDGGNYGYTF
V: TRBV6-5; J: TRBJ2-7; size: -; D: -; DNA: TGTGCCAGCATTTATGGGGAGTCCTACGAGCAGTACTTC; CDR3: CASIYGESYEQYF
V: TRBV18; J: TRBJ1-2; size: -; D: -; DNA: TGTGCCAGCTCACCGATTATTGCAACATCCGATCCGTATGGCTACACCTTC; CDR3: CASSPIIATSDPYGYTF
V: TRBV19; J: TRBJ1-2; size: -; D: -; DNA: TGTGCCAGTAGTATGATGTCGGGGTCAGGCTATGGCTACACCTTC; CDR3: CASSMMSGSGYGYTF
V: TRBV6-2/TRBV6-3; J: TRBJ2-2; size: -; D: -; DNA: TGTGCCAGCGTATCCAACGGGGTTAACACCGGGGAGCTGTTTTTT; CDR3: CASVSNGVNTGELFF
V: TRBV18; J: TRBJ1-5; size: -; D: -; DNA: TGTGCCAGCTCCGGATACAGGGAAGGACAGCCCCAGCATTTT; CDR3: CASSGYREGQPQHF
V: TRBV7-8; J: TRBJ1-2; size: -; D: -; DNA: TGTGCCAGCAGCTTAGTAGTGTCAGGACTCGGATCAGATGGCTACACCTTC; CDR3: CASSLVVSGLGSDGYTF
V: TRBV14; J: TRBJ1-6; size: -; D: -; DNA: TGTGCCAGCAGCCAAGATCTTGCACGGTCACCCCTCCACTTT; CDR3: CASSQDLARSPLHF
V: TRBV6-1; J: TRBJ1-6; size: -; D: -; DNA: TGTGCCAGCAGAACGGGGATGGGGACACCCCTCCACTTT; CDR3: CASRTGMGTPLHF
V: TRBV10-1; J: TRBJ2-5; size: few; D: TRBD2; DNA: TGCGCCAGCAGTGTCCGCGGGGGACGTCGAGAGACCCAGTACTTC; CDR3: CASSVRGGRRETQYF
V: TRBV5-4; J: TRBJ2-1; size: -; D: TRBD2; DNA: TGTGCCAGCAGCTCGTCGGGACTAGCGGGAATAAGCTCCTACAATGAGCAGTTCTTC; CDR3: CASSSSGLAGISSYNEQFF
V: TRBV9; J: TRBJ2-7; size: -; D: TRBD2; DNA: TGTGCCAGCAGCCGGACTAGCGGGGGGATCTCCTACGAGCAGTACTTC; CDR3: CASSRTSGGISYEQYF
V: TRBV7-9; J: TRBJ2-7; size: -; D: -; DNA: TGTGCCAGCAGCTTTCGCTCCTACGAGCAGTACTTC; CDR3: CASSFRSYEQYF
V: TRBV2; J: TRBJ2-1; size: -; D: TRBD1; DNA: TGTGCCAGCAGTGAATGGGACAGCTTAAGGAGTGAGCAGTTCTTC; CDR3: CASSEWDSLRSEQFF
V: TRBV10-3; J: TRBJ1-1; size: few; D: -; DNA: TGTGCCATCAGTGGAGGGGGGGTTGAAGCTTTCTTT; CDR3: CAISGGGVEAFF
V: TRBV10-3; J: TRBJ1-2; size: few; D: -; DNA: TGTGCCATCAGTGAGTCGTTAGGGGGAAACTATGGCTACACCTTC; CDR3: CAISESLGGNYGYTF
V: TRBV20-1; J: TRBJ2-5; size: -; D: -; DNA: TGCAGTGCGGCCCGTGGGGAGACCCAGTACTTC; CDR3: CSAARGETQYF
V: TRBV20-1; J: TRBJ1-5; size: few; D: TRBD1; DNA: TGCAGTGCTACTCAGGGGGATCAGCCCCAGCATTTT; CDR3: CSATQGDQPQHF
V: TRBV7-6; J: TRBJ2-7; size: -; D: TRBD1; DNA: TGTGCCAGCAGCTCCACGGGACAGTCCTACGAGCAGTACTTC; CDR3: CASSSTGQSYEQYF
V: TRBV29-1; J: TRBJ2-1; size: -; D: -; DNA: TGCAGCGTTGAAGATGACGGACGGTACCGGTTCTTC; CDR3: CSVEDDGRYRFF
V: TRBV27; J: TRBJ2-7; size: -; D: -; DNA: TGTGCCAGCAGTTCGACGGGGCCCTACGAGCAGTACTTC; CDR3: CASSSTGPYEQYF
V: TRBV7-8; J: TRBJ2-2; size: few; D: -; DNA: TGTGCCAGCAGCTTAGTACAGGCCCTCAACACCGGGGAGCTGTTTTTT; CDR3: CASSLVQALNTGELFF
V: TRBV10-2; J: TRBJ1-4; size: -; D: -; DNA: TGCGCCAGCAGGGACTCATGGGCGGATAATGAAAAACTGTTTTTT; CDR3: CASRDSWADNEKLFF
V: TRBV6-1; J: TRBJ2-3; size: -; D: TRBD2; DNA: TGTGCCAGCAGTGAATGGACTAGCAGGACAGATACGCAGTATTTT; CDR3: CASSEWTSRTDTQYF
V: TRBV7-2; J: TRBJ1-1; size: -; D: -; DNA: TGTGCCAGCACCCCCAATAACAGGGAAGCTTTCTTT; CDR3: CASTPNNREAFF
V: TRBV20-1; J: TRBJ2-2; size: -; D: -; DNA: TGCAGTGCCAGGGACGGACAGATCCAGAACACCGGGGAGCTGTTTTTT; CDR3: CSARDGQIQNTGELFF
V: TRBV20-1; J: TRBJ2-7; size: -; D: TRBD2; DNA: TGCAGTGCCCCGACTAGCGGCTACGAGCAGTACTTC; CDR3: CSAPTSGYEQYF
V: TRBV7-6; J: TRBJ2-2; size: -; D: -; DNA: TGTGCCAGCAGCTTAGCGGCAGGGTACGGGGAGCTGTTTTTT; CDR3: CASSLAAGYGELFF
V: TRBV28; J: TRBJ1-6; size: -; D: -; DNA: TGTGCCAGCACCTGGGGGGGATTTAATTCACCCCTCCACTTT; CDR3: CASTWGGFNSPLHF
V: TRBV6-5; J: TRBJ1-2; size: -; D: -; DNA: TGTGCCAGCAGTTACTCGAGAGGACATGGCTACACCTTC; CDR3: CASSYSRGHGYTF
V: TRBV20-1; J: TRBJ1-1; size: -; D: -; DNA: TGCAGTGCTAGTCCGACCGTATTGAACACTGAAGCTTTCTTT; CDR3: CSASPTVLNTEAFF
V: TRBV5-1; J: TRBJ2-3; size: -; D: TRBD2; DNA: TGCGCCAGCAGCTTGAGCGGGAGGGCGACCGGAGATACGCAGTATTTT; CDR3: CASSLSGRATGDTQYF
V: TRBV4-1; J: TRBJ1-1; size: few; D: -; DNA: TGCGCCAGCAGCCAAGAGGGTCCTTCATACACTGAAGCTTTCTTT; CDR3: CASSQEGPSYTEAFF
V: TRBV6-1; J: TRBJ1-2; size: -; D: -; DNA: TGTGCCAGCAGCCTTGGGGCCCAGGGGAGTTATGGCTACACCTTC; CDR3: CASSLGAQGSYGYTF
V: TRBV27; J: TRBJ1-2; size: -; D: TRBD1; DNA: TGTGCCAGCAGCCAAACCGGGACAGGGAACGGCTACACCTTC; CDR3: CASSQTGTGNGYTF
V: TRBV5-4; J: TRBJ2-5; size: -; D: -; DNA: TGTGCCAGCAGCCGGGGGGCGGGAGAGACCCAGTACTTC; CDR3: CASSRGAGETQYF
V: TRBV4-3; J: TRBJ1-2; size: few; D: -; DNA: TGCGCCAGCAGCCCCGGACAGCTTTCACTTTATGGCTACACCTTC; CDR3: CASSPGQLSLYGYTF
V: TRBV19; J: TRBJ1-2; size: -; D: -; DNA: TGTGCCAGTAGAGGACGGTACTATGGCTACACCTTC; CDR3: CASRGRYYGYTF
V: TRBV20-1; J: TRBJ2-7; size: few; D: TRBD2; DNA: TGCAGTGCTAGACGGGCTAGCGGAACCTACGAGCAGTACTTC; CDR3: CSARRASGTYEQYF
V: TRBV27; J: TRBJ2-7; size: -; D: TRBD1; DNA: TGTGCCAGCAGCTGGGGACAGGGAGGGTACGAGCAGTACTTC; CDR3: CASSWGQGGYEQYF